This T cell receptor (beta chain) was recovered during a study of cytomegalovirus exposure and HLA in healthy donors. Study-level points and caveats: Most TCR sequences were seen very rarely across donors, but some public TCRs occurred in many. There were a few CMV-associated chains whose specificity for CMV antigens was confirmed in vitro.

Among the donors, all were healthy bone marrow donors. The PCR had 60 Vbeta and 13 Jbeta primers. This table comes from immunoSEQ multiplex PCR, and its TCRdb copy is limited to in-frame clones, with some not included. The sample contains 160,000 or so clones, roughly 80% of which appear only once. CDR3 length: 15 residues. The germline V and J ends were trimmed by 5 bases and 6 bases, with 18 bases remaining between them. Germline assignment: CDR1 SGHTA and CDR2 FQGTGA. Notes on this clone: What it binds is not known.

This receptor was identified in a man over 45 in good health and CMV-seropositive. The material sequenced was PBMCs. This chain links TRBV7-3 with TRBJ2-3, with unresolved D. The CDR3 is CASSQYLTAKDTQYF. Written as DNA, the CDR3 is TGTGCCAGCAGCCAATACCTCACTGCCAAGGATACGCAGTATTTT.